A selection of T cell receptor beta chains follows, all from one sample in a study of OX40 agonist ivuxolimab in advanced cancers. The data were produced by immunoSEQ multiplex PCR, yet TCRdb's version contains in-frame clones alone and is incomplete. The table has about 50,000 clones, about 89% seen once; the top ten hold 0.75% to 0.9%. Sequencing was performed on CD4+ or CD8+ T cells sorted from blood, taken in a trial of the OX40 agonist ivuxolimab. These receptors originate from an adult with an advanced solid tumor such as melanoma, head and neck, liver or kidney cancer. Both conserved end residues are part of each CDR3. The D gene is left open where the match is weak.

J,D,V,DNA,CDR3
TRBJ1-4,-,TRBV6-1,TGTGCCAGCAGTGACCCAAAGGGGATAGCTAATGAAAAACTGTTTTTT,CASSDPKGIANEKLFF
TRBJ2-5,TRBD1,TRBV7-7,TGTGCTAGTTCGACAGGGCAGGCCGAGACCCAGTACTTC,CASSTGQAETQYF
TRBJ1-3,TRBD1,TRBV4-2,TGTGCCAGCAGCCCTACAGGGGAAACCGCTGGAAACACCATATATTTT,CASSPTGETAGNTIYF
TRBJ1-6,-,TRBV28,TGTGCCAGCAGCATTCCAACAGGGTTGAATTCACCCCTCCACTTT,CASSIPTGLNSPLHF
TRBJ1-2,-,TRBV18,TGTGCCAGCTCGCAAGACAACTATGGCTACACCTTC,CASSQDNYGYTF
TRBJ2-7,TRBD1,TRBV7-2,TGTGCCAGCAGCCAGGGGGCTCACGCTATCGAGCAGTACTTC,CASSQGAHAIEQYF
TRBJ1-2,-,TRBV5-6,TGTGCCAGCAGCTTGGGGGGGAACCCTTATGGCTACACCTTC,CASSLGGNPYGYTF
TRBJ1-2,-,TRBV11-2,TGTGCCAGCAGCCTCCTCGCTTCTAACTATGGCTACACCTTC,CASSLLASNYGYTF
TRBJ1-5,TRBD1,TRBV11-2,TGTGCCAGCAGCTTACAGGGGGATCAGCCCCAGCATTTT,CASSLQGDQPQHF
TRBJ2-7,-,TRBV6-6,TGTGCCAGCTCAACGGGGGCGGGACAGCAGGGGCAGTACTTC,CASSTGAGQQGQYF